The sequence of this T cell receptor (beta chain) was determined in a study of naive and memory T cell subsets (dated by TCRdb to 2017 to 2019). The study in broad terms: Sorted naive and memory T cell subsets from peripheral blood were analyzed in the study using a UMI-based, open-source pipeline for TCR alpha and beta sequencing. Complete agreement was observed between the functional CMV T cell responses and the IgG serology results. RNA was DNase-treated and reverse transcribed with TCR constant-region primers, mostly using SuperScript III.

Separate amplification of TCR alpha and beta chain libraries was performed from the second PCR step onward. To determine each donor's CMV status, fresh PBMCs were stimulated overnight with CMV viral lysate, and IFNgamma production from CD4+ T cells was then assessed. CD4 T cells were positively selected with Miltenyi beads, followed by positive selection of CD8 T cells from the CD4-negative fraction. After staining for CD3, CD4, CD8, CD45RA, CD27 and a live/dead dye, cells were sorted on a BD Aria II into four subsets based on CD45RA and CD27. Blood came from a few healthy volunteers, each fractionated into CD4 and CD8 T cells and then into four differentiation subsets. Roughly 0.12 L of peripheral blood was taken from each donor, and PBMC were separated by density-gradient centrifugation on Ficoll-Paque PLUS. Sorted cells were lysed in RLT buffer, and RNA was extracted with a Qiagen RNeasy kit and stored at -80°C.

This clonotype was seen at least ten times. Its target antigen remains unknown. No much larger clone exists at a distance of one base, and base qualities are not known. The CDR3 holds 12 amino acids from the cysteine to the phenylalanine. Only the CDR3 portion is preserved as DNA: 36 bases, with reading frame beginning at the first base. The trim is 4 bases for V and 11 bases for J, with a gap of 14 bases between the germline ends. From the germline V gene, CDR1 is ENHRY and CDR2 is SYGVKD. Study-level results and caveats: Following error correction, more than 95% of naive TCR sequences occurred only once, which made naive abundance distributions much steeper than those of memory subsets. Single alpha or beta chain sequences, rather than paired alpha/beta receptors, were used to define clonotypes. RNA-based TCR counts may be influenced by expression changes linked to T cell activation and differentiation. No ground truth was available to validate the repertoire findings for the naive and memory subsets. In both CD4 and CD8 cells, the Gini index increased while Shannon and inverse Simpson diversity decreased from naive through CM, EM and EMRA. TCR abundance followed a power law whose exponent differed between naive and memory subsets but was consistent across the three individuals.

Libraries were made using UMI-ligation and nested PCR. An equimolar mix of two oligonucleotides covering both TRBC1 and TRBC2 was used as the beta constant-region primer. Four rounds of PCR, combining the SP2 primer with nested alpha and beta constant-region primers, were used to amplify the ligated cDNA. A single-stranded oligonucleotide bearing the SP2 primer plus a 12-nucleotide UMI was ligated onto the 3' end of the cDNA by T4 RNA ligase 1. Incubation of the ligation reaction was carried out at 16 degrees C for about 19-25 hours. PCR2 was typically performed as a SYBR Green qPCR and was stopped at a predetermined threshold so that over-amplification was prevented. All purifications after the first were performed with Agencourt AMPure XP magnetic beads. Library amounts were measured by Qubit and library quality was assessed on a TapeStation, where the main peak was expected at around 650 bp. Pooled libraries were sequenced on an Illumina MiSeq with v2 2x251 paired-end kits, typically giving about 0.95-2.2 million reads per sample. Each sample library was pooled at approximately 3.7 nM, and about 4.5-7% PhiX was included to improve cluster recognition. Turning to the authors' computational methods: Decombinator assigned V and J genes to Demultiplexor-processed FASTQ reads by tag matching, allowing a single base-pair mismatch. Collapsinator used UMIs to correct both sequencing errors and frequency errors arising from PCR heterogeneity. CDR3Translator translated TCRs and extracted CDR3s from the conserved cysteine to the FGXG phenylalanine, flagging non-productive sequences. Gini, Shannon entropy and inverse Simpson indices were computed after subsampling the repertoires to the same number of UMI-defined TCRs. Clonotype abundance distributions were fitted to a power law by maximum likelihood within the linear range. Similar UMI counts, unique TCR numbers and clonal distributions were obtained with the pipeline and with MIGEC on one naive CD8 sample. The repertoires were searched for several thousand CMV-associated CDR3 sequences that had been compiled from VDJdb and a published dataset. The public reads were reprocessed in TCRdb via fastp at Q25 and MiXCR, keeping in-frame beta chains. For every CDR3 protein sequence, its rows merge into one entry that carries the most common genes and DNA. TCRdb assigned the V and J calls; the authors' analysis was not used. For this sample the table gives 20,000 to 25,000 distinct CDR3 sequences, of which approximately 8.8% were detected only once. The top ten hold 22% of the sample.

Recombination linked TRBV10-3 to TRBJ1-1; the D gene cannot be named for sure. This TCR came from a human donor in good health. Sample: central memory CD8+ T cells from blood. In the paper's terms, the cell subset or site label means: central memory, CD45RA- CD27+. DNA sequence: TGTGCCATCAGTGCAAGCGACCGCCCGGCTTTCTTT. Its coded protein is CAISASDRPAFF.